The sequence of this TCR beta chain was determined in a study of OX40 agonist ivuxolimab in advanced cancers. Background on the whole study: The costimulatory receptor OX40 (CD134) was targeted by ivuxolimab, a fully human IgG2 agonistic monoclonal antibody. Partial responses occurred in three dose-escalation patients, of whom one had hepatocellular carcinoma and two had cutaneous melanoma. Patients were allowed to have had prior anti-PD-1, anti-PD-L1 or anti-CTLA-4 therapy, and approximately 43% of the dose-escalation patients had previously received checkpoint inhibitors. The paper describes the monotherapy dose-escalation part (N = 52 patients) of the phase I trial of ivuxolimab. Intravenous ivuxolimab was administered to patients every 2 weeks at six dose levels: 0.01, 0.1, 0.3, 1.5, 3 and 10 mg/kg. A male proportion of approximately 83% and a mean age of approximately 61 years, ranging from about 20 to 80, were recorded for the dose-escalation cohort. Among the approximately 54 dose-escalation patients, some 19 had hepatocellular carcinoma, 15 or so melanoma, 9 renal cell carcinoma and 9 head and neck cancer. The purpose of peripheral TCRbeta sequencing was to test whether ivuxolimab changed TCR sequence diversity and led to clonal T-cell expansion.

What the research found in general, with its limitations: Antigen specificity was not determined for the clonally expanded peripheral T cells. At doses of 0.1 to 3.0 mg/kg, clonal expansion of both CD4+ and CD8+ blood T cells was observed from baseline to week 6. Low levels of normalized T-cell clonal expansion were also seen in some patients who did not respond. In partial responders in the 0.1-3.0 mg/kg groups, normalized peripheral clonal expansion was found to be among the lowest, especially among CD8+ T cells. After ivuxolimab, expanded clones were on average more numerous among CD8+ T cells than among CD4+ T cells.

Genomic DNA was extracted from sorted cells for sequencing of the TCRbeta CDR3 region. The immunoSEQ Assay was used to sequence the TCRbeta CDR3 regions. TCRdb re-hosts the immuneACCESS table, in-frame sequences only. Its copies lack some clones; in the studies checked, an unresolved V gene accounts for under half of them, and the cause for the rest is not known. The sample includes under 85,000 clones, with about 86% observed a single time. The ten largest clonotypes hold approximately 2.4% of the sample. To note about this clone: Which antigen it targets is not known. Base-call qualities are not available, and no considerably larger clone is one nucleotide away.

Patients with a history of autoimmune disease or receiving systemic immunosuppression were excluded from the trial. Peripheral blood for TCR sequencing was collected from all dose cohorts at baseline, on cycle 4 day 1, and on cycle 7 day 1. The samples were drawn from a first-in-human, open-label, multicenter phase I dose-escalation trial of ivuxolimab. Adults with locally advanced or metastatic melanoma, renal cell carcinoma, hepatocellular carcinoma or head and neck squamous cell carcinoma were enrolled in the trial. Before TCR sequencing, CD4+ and CD8+ T cells were separately sorted from peripheral blood. From the germline V gene, CDR1 is SGHTA and CDR2 is FQGNSA. The junction shows trimming of 0 bases on V and 2 bases on J, plus 7 bases between the germline ends. There are 15 amino acids in the CDR3, from cysteine to phenylalanine inclusive. Just the 45-base CDR3 DNA is kept, in frame starting at base 1.

The rearrangement combines TRBV7-2 with TRBJ2-2, with the D gene call left open. Sequenced here: CD4+ or CD8+ T cells sorted from blood, sampled in a trial of the OX40 agonist ivuxolimab. This receptor was identified in an adult with an advanced solid tumor such as melanoma, head and neck, liver or kidney cancer. The CDR3 sequence is CASSLAKGNTGELFF. The DNA is TGTGCCAGCAGCTTAGCAAAGGGAAACACCGGGGAGCTGTTTTTT.